These T cell receptor beta chains were read from a single sample in a study of control samples from healthy donors and cancer patients. Libraries were prepared by immunoSEQ multiplex PCR; TCRdb keeps only in-frame clonotypes and omits some of them. The sample includes tens of thousands of clones, about four fifths of them seen just once. The sample taken for sequencing was PBMCs. The receptors derive from a man aged 65 to 85 with lung cancer. Each CDR3 is given with its conserved first and last residue. Each record gives: D gene, V gene, J gene, clone size, CDR3 protein, CDR3 DNA. A D gene is named only where the DNA matches it firmly. A clone size is listed for some rows: how often the clone was seen (once, few, many), or a class if it is expanded.

D gene: .
V gene: TRBV29-1
J gene: TRBJ1-1
clone size: .
CDR3 protein: CVGAGTPNTEAFF
CDR3 DNA: TGCGTTGGAGCAGGGACTCCGAACACTGAAGCTTTCTTT

D gene: .
V gene: TRBV6-1
J gene: TRBJ2-7
clone size: .
CDR3 protein: CASSEISEQYF
CDR3 DNA: TGTGCCAGCAGTGAGATCTCCGAGCAGTACTTC

D gene: .
V gene: TRBV5-6
J gene: TRBJ1-1
clone size: .
CDR3 protein: CASSLAPGYIAFF
CDR3 DNA: TGTGCCAGCAGCTTGGCCCCAGGGTATATTGCTTTCTTT

D gene: TRBD1
V gene: TRBV6-6
J gene: TRBJ1-5
clone size: .
CDR3 protein: CASSSGTGVNQPQHF
CDR3 DNA: TGTGCCAGCAGTTCCGGGACAGGGGTTAATCAGCCCCAGCATTTT

D gene: .
V gene: TRBV2
J gene: TRBJ1-2
clone size: .
CDR3 protein: CASSEALGKGLRGGYTF
CDR3 DNA: TGTGCCAGCAGTGAAGCGCTTGGGAAGGGCCTTCGGGGTGGCTACACCTTC

D gene: .
V gene: TRBV10-3
J gene: TRBJ1-2
clone size: .
CDR3 protein: CAIKGGDYGYTF
CDR3 DNA: TGTGCCATCAAGGGGGGGGACTATGGCTACACCTTC

D gene: .
V gene: TRBV11-2
J gene: TRBJ1-3
clone size: few
CDR3 protein: CASSLGASGNTIYF
CDR3 DNA: TGTGCCAGCAGCTTAGGCGCCTCTGGAAACACCATATATTTT

D gene: .
V gene: TRBV6-6
J gene: TRBJ1-5
clone size: .
CDR3 protein: CASSRETIGNQPQHF
CDR3 DNA: TGTGCCAGCAGTCGCGAGACTATTGGCAATCAGCCCCAGCATTTT

D gene: .
V gene: TRBV27
J gene: TRBJ2-3
clone size: .
CDR3 protein: CASSLRAGDTDTQYF
CDR3 DNA: TGTGCCAGCAGTTTAAGGGCAGGGGACACAGATACGCAGTATTTT

D gene: .
V gene: TRBV10-1
J gene: TRBJ1-1
clone size: .
CDR3 protein: CASSESLGGTEAFF
CDR3 DNA: TGCGCCAGCAGTGAGTCTCTAGGGGGAACTGAAGCTTTCTTT

D gene: .
V gene: TRBV10-3
J gene: TRBJ1-2
clone size: .
CDR3 protein: CAISVNPNYGYTF
CDR3 DNA: TGTGCCATCAGCGTCAATCCCAACTATGGCTACACCTTC

D gene: .
V gene: TRBV20-1
J gene: TRBJ1-6
clone size: .
CDR3 protein: CSASGRGSMSSYNSPLHF
CDR3 DNA: TGCAGTGCTAGTGGCCGCGGGTCCATGAGCTCCTATAATTCACCCCTCCACTTT

D gene: .
V gene: TRBV5-1
J gene: TRBJ1-4
clone size: .
CDR3 protein: CASSLARGVATNEKLFF
CDR3 DNA: TGCGCCAGCAGCTTGGCCAGGGGTGTCGCAACTAATGAAAAACTGTTTTTT

D gene: TRBD2
V gene: TRBV18
J gene: TRBJ2-1
clone size: .
CDR3 protein: CASSPLPSGGAGGYNEQFF
CDR3 DNA: TGTGCCAGCTCACCACTCCCTAGCGGGGGGGCAGGAGGCTACAATGAGCAGTTCTTC

D gene: TRBD1
V gene: TRBV3-1/TRBV3-2
J gene: TRBJ1-4
clone size: .
CDR3 protein: CASSHRQGTGNEKLFF
CDR3 DNA: TGTGCCAGCAGCCACCGGCAGGGGACAGGGAATGAAAAACTGTTTTTT

D gene: .
V gene: TRBV6-5
J gene: TRBJ1-5
clone size: .
CDR3 protein: CASSYTSNQPQHF
CDR3 DNA: TGTGCCAGCAGTTATACGTCTAATCAGCCCCAGCATTTT

D gene: .
V gene: TRBV5-1
J gene: TRBJ2-3
clone size: .
CDR3 protein: CASSLTDSSSTDTQYF
CDR3 DNA: TGCGCCAGCAGCTTAACTGATTCGTCTAGCACAGATACGCAGTATTTT

D gene: .
V gene: TRBV2
J gene: TRBJ2-1
clone size: .
CDR3 protein: CASSGGTPYNEQFF
CDR3 DNA: TGTGCCAGCAGCGGCGGGACACCGTACAATGAGCAGTTCTTC

D gene: TRBD1
V gene: TRBV19
J gene: TRBJ1-2
clone size: once
CDR3 protein: CASSLQGVSGYTF
CDR3 DNA: TGTGCCAGTAGTCTGCAGGGGGTGTCTGGCTACACCTTC

D gene: .
V gene: TRBV12-3/TRBV12-4
J gene: TRBJ1-1
clone size: .
CDR3 protein: CASSLAPRVEAFF
CDR3 DNA: TGTGCCAGCAGTTTAGCGCCCAGGGTTGAAGCTTTCTTT

D gene: .
V gene: TRBV10-1
J gene: TRBJ2-3
clone size: .
CDR3 protein: CASSESGSERQYF
CDR3 DNA: TGCGCCAGCAGTGAGTCGGGTAGCGAGAGGCAGTATTTT

D gene: .
V gene: TRBV5-4
J gene: TRBJ1-2
clone size: .
CDR3 protein: CASMAMGQGASGYTF
CDR3 DNA: TGTGCCAGTATGGCGATGGGGCAGGGAGCATCTGGCTACACCTTC

D gene: TRBD1
V gene: TRBV6-6
J gene: TRBJ2-1
clone size: .
CDR3 protein: CASRVGQGGTNEQFF
CDR3 DNA: TGTGCCAGCAGAGTGGGACAGGGTGGGACCAATGAGCAGTTCTTC

D gene: .
V gene: TRBV10-3
J gene: TRBJ1-1
clone size: once
CDR3 protein: CAISGFSDRNTEAFF
CDR3 DNA: TGTGCCATCTCAGGATTCTCGGACAGGAACACTGAAGCTTTCTTT

D gene: .
V gene: TRBV3-1/TRBV3-2
J gene: TRBJ2-1
clone size: .
CDR3 protein: CASSQRSSYNEQFF
CDR3 DNA: TGTGCCAGCAGCCAACGGAGCTCCTACAATGAGCAGTTCTTC

D gene: .
V gene: TRBV6-2/TRBV6-3
J gene: TRBJ1-5
clone size: few
CDR3 protein: CASSPARGRNQPQHF
CDR3 DNA: TGTGCCAGCAGTCCCGCGAGGGGGAGGAATCAGCCCCAGCATTTT

D gene: TRBD1
V gene: TRBV15
J gene: TRBJ2-1
clone size: .
CDR3 protein: CATSRTGGAYNEQFF
CDR3 DNA: TGTGCCACCAGCAGAACAGGGGGCGCCTACAATGAGCAGTTCTTC

D gene: TRBD2
V gene: TRBV3-1/TRBV3-2
J gene: TRBJ2-1
clone size: .
CDR3 protein: CASSQGPGTRDYEQFF
CDR3 DNA: TGTGCCAGCAGCCAAGGACCCGGGACTAGGGACTATGAGCAGTTCTTC

D gene: TRBD1
V gene: TRBV25-1
J gene: TRBJ1-2
clone size: .
CDR3 protein: CASSSTGKYGYTF
CDR3 DNA: TGTGCCAGCAGCTCGACAGGGAAGTATGGCTACACCTTC

D gene: .
V gene: TRBV6-6
J gene: TRBJ2-7
clone size: .
CDR3 protein: CASSYSGQYSYEQYF
CDR3 DNA: TGTGCCAGCAGTTACTCCGGACAGTACTCCTACGAGCAGTACTTC

D gene: TRBD2
V gene: TRBV7-9
J gene: TRBJ2-1
clone size: .
CDR3 protein: CASSLGLAGGIYNEQFF
CDR3 DNA: TGTGCCAGCAGCTTAGGCCTAGCGGGGGGGATCTACAATGAGCAGTTCTTC

D gene: TRBD2
V gene: TRBV6-2/TRBV6-3
J gene: TRBJ2-3
clone size: .
CDR3 protein: CASSYSLAGSTDTQYF
CDR3 DNA: TGTGCCAGCAGTTACTCTTTAGCGGGGAGCACAGATACGCAGTATTTT

D gene: .
V gene: TRBV20-1
J gene: TRBJ2-7
clone size: .
CDR3 protein: CSARLEQYF
CDR3 DNA: TGCAGTGCAAGGCTCGAGCAGTACTTC

D gene: TRBD1
V gene: TRBV5-1
J gene: TRBJ1-3
clone size: many
CDR3 protein: CASSLVAGAGGGNTIYF
CDR3 DNA: TGCGCCAGCAGCTTGGTCGCTGGGGCAGGGGGTGGAAACACCATATATTTT

D gene: .
V gene: TRBV24-1
J gene: TRBJ2-7
clone size: many
CDR3 protein: CATSDPDSSYEQYF
CDR3 DNA: TGTGCCACCAGTGATCCCGACAGCTCCTACGAGCAGTACTTC

D gene: .
V gene: TRBV19
J gene: TRBJ1-2
clone size: .
CDR3 protein: CASTGTNYGYTF
CDR3 DNA: TGTGCCAGTACGGGGACTAACTATGGCTACACCTTC

D gene: .
V gene: TRBV2
J gene: TRBJ2-1
clone size: .
CDR3 protein: CASSGESSYNEQFF
CDR3 DNA: TGTGCCAGCAGTGGGGAGAGCTCCTACAATGAGCAGTTCTTC

D gene: .
V gene: TRBV19
J gene: TRBJ1-1
clone size: .
CDR3 protein: CASSIRVRGALNTEAFF
CDR3 DNA: TGTGCCAGTAGTATAAGGGTTCGGGGGGCCCTGAACACTGAAGCTTTCTTT

D gene: TRBD2
V gene: TRBV4-2
J gene: TRBJ2-1
clone size: .
CDR3 protein: CASSQEESRGVRFF
CDR3 DNA: TGTGCCAGCAGCCAAGAAGAATCCCGGGGGGTACGGTTCTTC

D gene: .
V gene: TRBV25-1
J gene: TRBJ1-5
clone size: .
CDR3 protein: CASSEGTSNQPQHF
CDR3 DNA: TGTGCCAGCAGTGAAGGGACAAGCAATCAGCCCCAGCATTTT

D gene: .
V gene: TRBV6-2/TRBV6-3
J gene: TRBJ1-5
clone size: .
CDR3 protein: CASSSPPVAFYSNQPQHF
CDR3 DNA: TGTGCCAGCAGTTCCCCCCCTGTGGCTTTCTATAGCAATCAGCCCCAGCATTTT

D gene: .
V gene: TRBV7-2
J gene: TRBJ2-7
clone size: .
CDR3 protein: CASSAAPGTSDEQYF
CDR3 DNA: TGTGCCAGCAGCGCGGCCCCAGGTACCTCTGACGAGCAGTACTTC

D gene: TRBD2
V gene: TRBV7-9
J gene: TRBJ2-5
clone size: .
CDR3 protein: CASSPRGGGAEETQYF
CDR3 DNA: TGTGCCAGCAGCCCCCGGGGCGGGGGGGCCGAAGAGACCCAGTACTTC

D gene: .
V gene: TRBV20-1
J gene: TRBJ2-3
clone size: .
CDR3 protein: CSASSRSDTQYF
CDR3 DNA: TGCAGTGCTAGTTCTAGGTCAGATACGCAGTATTTT

D gene: .
V gene: TRBV21-1
J gene: TRBJ2-5
clone size: .
CDR3 protein: CASSIIRGRGQETQYF
CDR3 DNA: TGTGCCAGCAGCATCATTAGAGGCAGAGGGCAGGAGACCCAGTACTTC

D gene: .
V gene: TRBV7-2
J gene: TRBJ1-2
clone size: .
CDR3 protein: CASSLAVSGAAF
CDR3 DNA: TGTGCCAGCAGCTTAGCGGTGTCAGGCGCCGCCTTC

D gene: TRBD1
V gene: TRBV6-5
J gene: TRBJ2-5
clone size: .
CDR3 protein: CASLNRGRRETQYF
CDR3 DNA: TGTGCCAGTCTGAACAGGGGTAGAAGAGAGACCCAGTACTTC

D gene: .
V gene: TRBV19
J gene: TRBJ1-2
clone size: .
CDR3 protein: CASSIGVRTVYGYTF
CDR3 DNA: TGTGCCAGTAGTATAGGAGTAAGGACAGTCTATGGCTACACCTTC

D gene: TRBD2
V gene: TRBV29-1
J gene: TRBJ2-3
clone size: .
CDR3 protein: CSVEASGLAGRDTQYF
CDR3 DNA: TGCAGCGTTGAAGCCTCGGGACTAGCGGGGAGAGATACGCAGTATTTT

D gene: .
V gene: TRBV27
J gene: TRBJ1-4
clone size: .
CDR3 protein: CASRPLGRPDEKLFF
CDR3 DNA: TGTGCCAGCCGTCCGTTAGGGCGTCCCGATGAAAAACTGTTTTTT

D gene: TRBD1
V gene: TRBV5-1
J gene: TRBJ2-2
clone size: .
CDR3 protein: CASSYRTGGASGTGELFF
CDR3 DNA: TGCGCCAGCAGCTATCGGACAGGGGGCGCATCGGGCACCGGGGAGCTGTTTTTT

D gene: TRBD1
V gene: TRBV27
J gene: TRBJ1-5
clone size: .
CDR3 protein: CASRRTGLREPQHF
CDR3 DNA: TGTGCCAGCAGGCGGACAGGGCTTAGAGAGCCCCAGCATTTT

D gene: .
V gene: TRBV3-1/TRBV3-2
J gene: TRBJ1-3
clone size: .
CDR3 protein: CASSQFQGNWLSSGNTIYF
CDR3 DNA: TGTGCCAGCAGCCAATTTCAGGGAAATTGGCTTTCGTCCGGAAACACCATATATTTT